The rows below give T cell receptor beta chains drawn from one sample of a study of beta chain features in type 1 diabetes. Sequencing was performed with immunoSEQ multiplex PCR; in TCRdb, only in-frame clones are kept and a portion is missing. The sample has around 400,000 clones; roughly 16% are singletons. The specimen was naive CD4+ T cells from blood. Every receptor here comes from a woman younger than 35 in good health. Both conserved end residues are part of each CDR3. A D gene is named only where the DNA matches it firmly. For some rows the clone size is stated as once, few or many, or as a class when expanded; others skip it.

d_gene,abundance,j_gene,v_gene,CDR3aa,CDR3nt
NA,few,TRBJ2-5,TRBV4-1,CASSQDGKGRGETQYF,TGCGCCAGCAGCCAAGATGGGAAGGGGCGCGGAGAGACCCAGTACTTC
TRBD2,NA,TRBJ2-3,TRBV18,CASSPLAGGDTDTQYF,TGTGCCAGCTCACCACTAGCGGGAGGTGACACAGATACGCAGTATTTT
NA,NA,TRBJ2-2,TRBV2,CASSVSRVAGELFF,TGTGCCAGCAGTGTCTCGCGGGTGGCCGGGGAGCTGTTTTTT
TRBD2,NA,TRBJ2-1,TRBV7-8,CASSIGLALGKNEQFF,TGTGCCAGCAGCATAGGACTAGCCTTGGGTAAAAATGAGCAGTTCTTC
TRBD1,NA,TRBJ2-1,TRBV29-1,CSVDPDRGNEQFF,TGCAGCGTTGACCCGGACAGGGGCAATGAGCAGTTCTTC
NA,NA,TRBJ2-7,TRBV15,CATSRRSKREQYF,TGTGCCACCAGCAGGAGAAGTAAACGGGAGCAGTACTTC
NA,NA,TRBJ1-1,TRBV30,CAWSRGDNTEAFF,TGTGCCTGGAGTCGCGGGGATAACACTGAAGCTTTCTTT
NA,NA,TRBJ1-5,TRBV27,CASSPYGEGNQPQHF,TGTGCCAGCAGTCCCTACGGGGAGGGCAATCAGCCCCAGCATTTT
TRBD2,few,TRBJ2-1,TRBV18,CASSPKRGLAGVYNEQFF,TGTGCCAGCTCACCAAAGCGTGGACTAGCGGGGGTCTACAATGAGCAGTTCTTC
NA,few,TRBJ1-5,TRBV30,CAWSAYSNQPQHF,TGTGCCTGGAGTGCGTATAGCAATCAGCCCCAGCATTTT
NA,few,TRBJ1-5,TRBV30,CAWSGQLGVNQPQHF,TGTGCCTGGAGCGGACAATTAGGCGTAAATCAGCCCCAGCATTTT
TRBD2,NA,TRBJ2-2,TRBV2,CASKLEREQTGELFF,TGTGCCAGCAAGTTGGAGCGGGAGCAAACCGGGGAGCTGTTTTTT
TRBD1,NA,TRBJ2-7,TRBV28,CASTHLGQGVYEQYF,TGTGCCAGCACCCATTTGGGACAGGGGGTCTACGAGCAGTACTTC
NA,few,TRBJ2-7,TRBV28,CASRDPGHRSYEQYF,TGTGCCAGCAGGGACCCGGGACACCGATCCTACGAGCAGTACTTC
TRBD2,NA,TRBJ2-5,TRBV15,CATSRRTSSETQYF,TGTGCCACCAGCAGAAGGACTAGCTCCGAGACCCAGTACTTC
TRBD1,few,TRBJ1-2,TRBV7-2,CASSVWDRGNYGYTF,TGTGCCAGCAGCGTTTGGGACAGGGGTAACTATGGCTACACCTTC
TRBD1,NA,TRBJ1-1,TRBV18,CASSSTGGTEAFF,TGTGCCAGCTCATCTACAGGGGGCACTGAAGCTTTCTTT
NA,few,TRBJ1-4,TRBV28,CASSLDLNEKLFF,TGTGCCAGCAGTTTGGACTTGAATGAAAAACTGTTTTTT
NA,NA,TRBJ1-5,TRBV6-6,CASIADSNQPQHF,TGTGCCAGCATAGCGGATAGCAATCAGCCCCAGCATTTT
TRBD2,NA,TRBJ2-1,TRBV28,CASRNGGGNNEQFF,TGTGCCAGCCGGAATGGGGGGGGAAACAATGAGCAGTTCTTC
TRBD2,NA,TRBJ2-1,TRBV4-2,CASSQMGGEQFF,TGTGCCAGCAGCCAAATGGGGGGGGAGCAGTTCTTC
NA,NA,TRBJ1-2,TRBV2,CASSPTGPSNYGYTF,TGTGCCAGCAGTCCAACAGGACCCTCTAACTATGGCTACACCTTC
NA,NA,TRBJ2-1,TRBV9,CASSVDLAPSYNEQFF,TGTGCCAGCAGCGTAGACTTAGCGCCTTCCTACAATGAGCAGTTCTTC
TRBD1,NA,TRBJ2-2,TRBV18,CASSPPGQTNTGELFF,TGTGCCAGCTCACCACCGGGACAGACGAACACCGGGGAGCTGTTTTTT
TRBD2,once,TRBJ2-7,TRBV7-2,CASSKTSGNYEQYF,TGTGCCAGCAGCAAAACTAGCGGGAACTACGAGCAGTACTTC
TRBD1,NA,TRBJ1-2,TRBV7-9,CASSLASRGYGYTF,TGTGCCAGCAGCTTAGCGTCCAGGGGGTATGGCTACACCTTC
NA,NA,TRBJ2-5,TRBV18,CASSPGRETQYF,TGTGCCAGCTCACCTGGTAGAGAGACCCAGTACTTC
NA,once,TRBJ2-2,TRBV2,CASSEGGAPAGELFF,TGTGCCAGCAGTGAAGGAGGAGCGCCAGCCGGGGAGCTGTTTTTT
NA,NA,TRBJ2-1,TRBV4-1,CASSQDLTSYNEQFF,TGCGCCAGCAGCCAAGATCTTACTAGCTACAATGAGCAGTTCTTC
NA,few,TRBJ2-1,TRBV7-9,CASSLEGRARDEQFF,TGTGCCAGCAGCTTAGAGGGCAGGGCGCGCGATGAGCAGTTCTTC
TRBD1,few,TRBJ2-7,TRBV30,CAWSFRTGAYEQYF,TGTGCCTGGAGTTTTCGTACAGGGGCCTACGAGCAGTACTTC
NA,few,TRBJ2-2,TRBV6-5,CASNYRGELFF,TGTGCCAGCAACTATCGCGGGGAGCTGTTTTTT
NA,few,TRBJ2-3,TRBV30,CAWSVQDGDTQYF,TGTGCCTGGAGTGTACAGGACGGGGATACGCAGTATTTT
NA,few,TRBJ2-7,TRBV18,CASSPQGSYEQYF,TGTGCCAGCTCACCTCAGGGGTCCTACGAGCAGTACTTC
TRBD2,few,TRBJ2-1,TRBV18,CASSPQSGRAPNEQFF,TGTGCCAGCTCACCACAAAGCGGGAGGGCCCCCAATGAGCAGTTCTTC
NA,few,TRBJ2-7,TRBV28,CASSLYGGNMRENEQYF,TGTGCCAGCAGTTTATACGGGGGAAATATGAGGGAAAACGAGCAGTACTTC
TRBD1,few,TRBJ2-7,TRBV7-9,CASGGTGATYEQYF,TGTGCCAGCGGAGGGACAGGGGCTACGTACGAGCAGTACTTC
TRBD1,few,TRBJ2-7,TRBV5-4,CASSWDRTRGEQYF,TGTGCCAGCAGCTGGGACAGGACGAGAGGCGAGCAGTACTTC
TRBD1,NA,TRBJ2-1,TRBV4-2,CASSLDRAPDYNEQFF,TGTGCCAGCAGCCTCGACAGGGCCCCCGACTACAATGAGCAGTTCTTC
TRBD1,few,TRBJ1-2,TRBV30,CACRDRGKHYGYTF,TGTGCCTGCCGGGACAGGGGGAAACACTATGGCTACACCTTC
NA,few,TRBJ2-2,TRBV11-2,CASSTTHVTGELFF,TGTGCCAGCAGCACCACTCATGTCACCGGGGAGCTGTTTTTT